Included here is one T cell receptor (beta chain) sequence, with context. Trimming took 3 bases from V and 11 from J, leaving 17 bases between them. This CDR3 has 13 amino acids. Germline CDR1 reads DFQATT; CDR2 reads SNEGSKA (reference sequence). How the authors handled the data: Reference gene primer amplification yielded estimated nucleated cell counts. Assay: immunoSEQ multiplex PCR; the TCRdb copy retains only in-frame clones and omits some. That table supplies the V and J calls and clone size; D and trimming were determined from the DNA. Seen here are roughly 200,000 clones, around four fifths observed once, and the top ten hold roughly 8.8%. The entry originates in a study of blood T cell repertoires in COVID-19. Background on the study: Acute and convalescent COVID-19 samples came from the United States, Italy and Spain. T cells, B-cell-depleted T cells, or PBMCs supplied cDNA or gDNA.

Sequencing was carried out using peripheral blood. The clonotype originates from a man aged 35-49 years with active or convalescent COVID-19. The chain recombines TRBV20-1 with TRBJ1-5, with D perhaps TRBD1 (5 bases). The CDR3 region has the DNA TGCAGTGCTAGTCGGGGGGAGCACGGATCCCAGCATTTT. Translating it yields CSASRGEHGSQHF.